These 4 T cell receptor beta chains originate from one sample sequenced in a study of blood T cells in healthy people across ages. Sample-barcoded 5' priming and a J-beta primer mix drove a second PCR of about 6 to 11 cycles. TCRdb reprocessed the 5' RACE reads with MiXCR, giving one entry per CDR3 protein. The table shows approximately 780,000 distinct CDR3 sequences, with around 25% occurring only once. This sample also belongs to another study, concerning T cells of mothers and their children.

The sample comprised blood. The receptor source for this set is a boy aged 10-17 years in good health.

This clonotype turned up a few times. The chain employs TRBV18 and TRBJ2-3, with D unresolved. The CDR3 is made up of 16 amino acids. V shed 2 bases and J shed 0 bases, with 12 bases lying between them. The germline gives CDR1 KGHSH, CDR2 LQKENI. CDR3 in DNA: TGTGCCAGCTCACCAGATGCAGATCCTAGCACAGATACGCAGTATTTT. Amino acid sequence: CASSPDADPSTDTQYF. The variable domain in full, with the rest retrieved from reference TRBV18 and TRBJ2-3, is NAGVMQNPRHLVRRRGQEARLRCSPMKGHSHVYWYRQLPEEGLKFMVYLQKENIIDESGMPKERFSAEFPKEGPSILRIQQVVRGDSAAYFCASSPDADPSTDTQYFGPGTRLTVL.

This chain links TRBV28 with TRBJ1-1; no clear D gene. The CDR3 is 12 amino acids. The V gene lost 7 bases and the J gene lost 1 base, with 7 bases spanning the gap. Germline V gives CDR1 MDHEN, CDR2 SYDVKM. Written as DNA, the CDR3 is TGTGCCAGCAACTCGGCGAACACTGAAGCTTTCTTT. Translated: CASNSANTEAFF.

This rearrangement joins TRBV7-9 to TRBJ1-6, with D perhaps matching TRBD1 (5 bases). The length of the CDR3 is 14 residues. CDR1 is SEHNR, CDR2 FQNEAQ, per germline (reference sequence). V was trimmed by 8 bases and J by 5 bases, leaving 13 bases between them. CDR3 residues: CASGRDGNNSPLHF. CDR3 nucleotides: TGTGCCAGCGGCCGGGACGGAAATAATTCACCCCTCCACTTT.

V and J are TRBV12-3 or TRBV12-4 and TRBJ1-2, with 10 bases that match TRBD1. There are 15 residues in the CDR3. After removal of 6 bases from V and 4 bases from J, the junction contained 8 bases not matched to a gene. The CDR3 DNA reads TGTGCCAGCAGGTACGGGGGACAGGGGTCCTATGGCTACACCTTC. This sequence encodes CASRYGGQGSYGYTF.